This entry lists 3 T cell receptor beta chains sequenced from one sample in a study of shared clonotypes between healthy human individuals (dated by TCRdb to about 2020). Receptor amplification or capture employed the immunoSEQ multiplex PCR assay. TCRdb took over this immuneACCESS table, retaining in-frame rearrangements with V and J assigned. Such tables are incomplete; in checked studies, under half of the missing clones stem from an unresolved V gene, and the remainder is unexplained. The sample has 2 million to 2.5 million clones on record, approximately 95% of them singletons. The ten largest clonotypes hold 0.13% of the sample. The sequenced material came from naive CD4+ T cells sorted from blood. In the paper's terms, the cell subset or site label means: CD45RA+ positively selected. The receptors come from a man between 18 and 35 years old in good health.

This chain connects TRBV6-6 to TRBJ1-2; D remains unclear. Germline V lookup: CDR1 MNHNY, CDR2 SVGAGI (reference sequence). The CDR3 has 16 residues. V was trimmed by 2 bases and J by 2 bases, leaving 15 bases between them. The CDR3 nucleotides read TGTGCCAGCAGTTACCCCGGGCAGGTCGTAAACTATGGCTACACCTTC. This codes for CASSYPGQVVNYGYTF.

The V and J genes are TRBV27 and TRBJ2-1; tentatively, D is TRBD1 (5 bases). V was shortened by 8 bases and J by 6 bases, with 17 bases between the two germline ends. The germline V gene encodes CDR1 MNHEY and CDR2 SMNVEV (reference sequence). The CDR3 consists of 14 residues. The DNA for the CDR3 is TGTGCCAGCGCCAGGTTGGGGCAGGGCAATGAGCAGTTCTTC. As protein: CASARLGQGNEQFF.

This chain links TRBV2 with TRBJ1-1; D is ambiguous. Trimming took off 7 bases at V and 0 bases at J, with 12 bases between the two ends. The CDR3 consists of 14 residues. Germline V CDR1 and CDR2: SNHLY, FYNNEI. CDR3 loop: CASTPDLMNTEAFF. DNA for the CDR3: TGTGCCAGCACCCCAGACCTAATGAACACTGAAGCTTTCTTT.